This T cell receptor (beta chain) was profiled in a study of cytomegalovirus exposure and HLA in healthy donors. It was with 60 Vbeta and 13 Jbeta primers that the PCR ran. Repertoires were generated with immunoSEQ multiplex PCR, while TCRdb's copy carries only in-frame clones and drops some. The repertoire holds roughly 120,000 clones, roughly 77% seen once, with about 1% in the top ten. The V gene end was trimmed by 6 bases and the J gene end by 3 bases; junction bases not matched to a gene: 5. CDR1 is MNHNS, CDR2 SASEGT, per germline. The CDR3 sequence is 14 residues long. This clone appeared a single time.

This receptor was identified in a woman in her 30s in good health and CMV-seronegative. V gene TRBV6-1 combines with J gene TRBJ1-2; 9 bases line up with TRBD1. Input material: PBMCs. CDR3 bases: TGTGCCAGCAGGGGGACAGGGTGGGACTATGGCTACACCTTC. Its protein is CASRGTGWDYGYTF.